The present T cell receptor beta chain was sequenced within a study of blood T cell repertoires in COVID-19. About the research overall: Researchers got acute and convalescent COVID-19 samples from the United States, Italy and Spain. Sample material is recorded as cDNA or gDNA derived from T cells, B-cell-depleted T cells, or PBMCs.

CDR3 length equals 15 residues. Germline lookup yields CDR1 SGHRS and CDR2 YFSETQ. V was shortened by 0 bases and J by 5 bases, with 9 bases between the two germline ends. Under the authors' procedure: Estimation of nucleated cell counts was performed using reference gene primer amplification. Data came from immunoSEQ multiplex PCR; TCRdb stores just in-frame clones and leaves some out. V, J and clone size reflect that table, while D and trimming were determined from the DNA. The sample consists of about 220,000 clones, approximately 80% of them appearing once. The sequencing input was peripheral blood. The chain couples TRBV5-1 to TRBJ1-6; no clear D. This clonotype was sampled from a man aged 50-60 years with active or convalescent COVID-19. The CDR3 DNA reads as TGCGCCAGCAGCTTGGACGGTAGAGATAATTCACCCCTCCACTTT. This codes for CASSLDGRDNSPLHF.